A selection of T cell receptor beta chains follows, all from one sample in a study of blood T cell repertoires in COVID-19. Assay used: immunoSEQ multiplex PCR; TCRdb lists only in-frame clones, some missing. Here the sample spans some 190,000 clones, about 84% being singletons. What was sequenced was peripheral blood. Source of these receptors: a person aged 70 to 85 with COVID-19, enrolled during active disease. CDR3s include the opening cysteine and the closing phenylalanine or tryptophan. Fields, in order: clone size, V gene, CDR3 length, D gene, J gene, CDR3 DNA, CDR3 protein. The D gene is left open where the match is weak. Where a row states a size, it is once, few, many or the class of an expanded clone; other rows omit it.

size: -; V: TRBV29-1; length: 13; D: -; J: TRBJ1-2; DNA: TGCAGCGTCTTTCTGGGCGGGAACTATGGCTACACCTTC; CDR3: CSVFLGGNYGYTF
size: -; V: TRBV5-4; length: 15; D: TRBD2; J: TRBJ2-2; DNA: TGTGCCAGCAGCTTGGGTTCGGGAGGGGTCGGGGAGCTGTTTTTT; CDR3: CASSLGSGGVGELFF
size: -; V: TRBV5-1; length: 15; D: TRBD2; J: TRBJ2-3; DNA: TGCGCCAGCAGCTTACGGGGGGTCAGCACAGATACGCAGTATTTT; CDR3: CASSLRGVSTDTQYF
size: -; V: TRBV9; length: 16; D: TRBD1; J: TRBJ1-3; DNA: TGTGCCAGCAGCGGCCCTACAGGGGGCTCTGGAAACACCATATATTTT; CDR3: CASSGPTGGSGNTIYF
size: -; V: TRBV21-1; length: 14; D: -; J: TRBJ2-4; DNA: TGTGCCAGCAGCGACCGGGACACCGAAAACATTCAGTACTTC; CDR3: CASSDRDTENIQYF
size: -; V: TRBV3-1/TRBV3-2; length: 15; D: -; J: TRBJ2-1; DNA: TGTGCCAGCAGCAATGCCCGGGCCCCCCGGGGTGAGCAGTTCTTC; CDR3: CASSNARAPRGEQFF
size: once; V: TRBV19; length: 14; D: -; J: TRBJ1-5; DNA: TGTGCCAGTATGTTGGTTGACAGCGATCAGCCCCAGCATTTT; CDR3: CASMLVDSDQPQHF
size: -; V: TRBV3-1/TRBV3-2; length: 14; D: TRBD1; J: TRBJ1-4; DNA: TGTGCCAGCAGCCCCGGACAGGACCATGAAAAACTGTTTTTT; CDR3: CASSPGQDHEKLFF
size: -; V: TRBV15; length: 17; D: TRBD2; J: TRBJ2-1; DNA: TGTGCCACCAGCAGAAACTCAGGGACTAGCGGATGGGGGGGGCAGTTCTTC; CDR3: CATSRNSGTSGWGGQFF
size: -; V: TRBV5-4; length: 20; D: TRBD2; J: TRBJ2-3; DNA: TGTGCCAGCAGCGGAGCCGGGACTAGCGGGACACAACTGGGCACAGATACGCAGTATTTT; CDR3: CASSGAGTSGTQLGTDTQYF